This T cell receptor beta chain derives from a study of cytomegalovirus exposure and HLA in healthy donors. Study-wide findings and caveats: Most CMV-associated TCR beta chains appeared HLA-restricted in a later analysis. CMV antigen specificity was confirmed in vitro for three CMV-associated chains. Some 150 TCR beta chains were listed as cytomegalovirus-associated.

PCR employed 60 Vbeta and 13 Jbeta primers. Sequencing was performed with immunoSEQ multiplex PCR; in TCRdb, only in-frame clones are kept and a portion is missing. The data hold about 170,000 clones, with 80% to 90% observed a single time. Concerning this clone itself: What it binds is not known.

The germline V gene has CDR1 LGHNA and CDR2 YNFKEQ. CDR3 length: 18 amino acids. V shed 0 bases and J 5 bases; nucleotides not matched to a gene: 14. The sequencing input was PBMCs. This receptor was identified in a woman under 30 in good health and CMV-seronegative. The V and J genes are TRBV4-2 and TRBJ2-7; TRBD1 matches 9 bases. CDR3 sequence: CASSQDDTGGRGANEQYF. The CDR3 nucleotides read TGTGCCAGCAGCCAAGATGACACAGGGGGCCGGGGGGCCAACGAGCAGTACTTC.